The rows below give T cell receptor beta chains drawn from one sample of a study of shared clonotypes between healthy human individuals. The protocol was immunoSEQ multiplex PCR, while the TCRdb copy is restricted to in-frame clones and leaves out a portion. The table includes more than 2 million clones, roughly 94% detected once. Sequenced sample: naive CD8+ T cells sorted from blood. These receptors were taken from a man aged 18 to 30 in good health. The conserved cysteine and the conserved F or W are not part of the CDR3 here. Fields, in order: V gene, D gene, J gene, clone size, CDR3 protein. The D gene is left open where the match is weak. The size of a clone is reported for some rows only, either as once, few or many, or as a class for expanded clones.

V gene: TRBV15; D gene: NA; J gene: TRBJ1-2; clone size: once; CDR3 protein: ATSGHRGDFEYGYT
V gene: TRBV11-2; D gene: NA; J gene: TRBJ2-5; clone size: NA; CDR3 protein: ASSLDRRGETQY
V gene: TRBV4-1; D gene: TRBD2; J gene: TRBJ2-7; clone size: NA; CDR3 protein: ASSQGTGLAELSHYEQY
V gene: TRBV6-1; D gene: NA; J gene: TRBJ1-1; clone size: NA; CDR3 protein: ASSDLGGTEAF
V gene: TRBV7-2; D gene: NA; J gene: TRBJ1-1; clone size: once; CDR3 protein: ASSLLTNTEAF
V gene: TRBV5-4; D gene: NA; J gene: TRBJ1-4; clone size: NA; CDR3 protein: ASSLLGIGEKLF
V gene: TRBV21-1; D gene: NA; J gene: TRBJ1-6; clone size: NA; CDR3 protein: ASSILPTDRAYSPLH
V gene: TRBV28; D gene: NA; J gene: TRBJ2-7; clone size: NA; CDR3 protein: ASRVGRDSYEQY
V gene: TRBV4-3; D gene: TRBD1; J gene: TRBJ2-7; clone size: NA; CDR3 protein: ASSQEEGAAYEQY
V gene: TRBV28; D gene: NA; J gene: TRBJ1-5; clone size: NA; CDR3 protein: ASSLFGGLNQPQH
V gene: TRBV11-2; D gene: NA; J gene: TRBJ2-7; clone size: NA; CDR3 protein: ASSLPTASEHEQY
V gene: TRBV27; D gene: NA; J gene: TRBJ2-7; clone size: NA; CDR3 protein: ASSLGARGLSYEQY
V gene: TRBV7-6; D gene: NA; J gene: TRBJ2-5; clone size: NA; CDR3 protein: ASTHTRGAGETQY
V gene: TRBV7-3; D gene: NA; J gene: TRBJ2-5; clone size: NA; CDR3 protein: ASSPSGQETQY
V gene: TRBV7-9; D gene: NA; J gene: TRBJ2-4; clone size: NA; CDR3 protein: ASSFHSDIQY
V gene: TRBV7-9; D gene: NA; J gene: TRBJ2-7; clone size: NA; CDR3 protein: ASSPTPWGEQY
V gene: TRBV27; D gene: NA; J gene: TRBJ2-2; clone size: NA; CDR3 protein: ASSLLQGDPGELF
V gene: TRBV4-1; D gene: TRBD1; J gene: TRBJ1-1; clone size: NA; CDR3 protein: ASSQRQGATEAF
V gene: TRBV14; D gene: NA; J gene: TRBJ1-1; clone size: NA; CDR3 protein: ASSQDPILFEAF